This T cell receptor beta chain was identified during a study of blood T cell repertoires in COVID-19 (dated by TCRdb to between 2020 and 2021). Broadly, across the study: Samples from collaborators originated in the United States, Italy and Spain and spanned both the acute and convalescent phases of COVID-19. The material from the prospective study consisted of cDNA or gDNA derived from T cells, B-cell-depleted T cells, or PBMCs. The dataset comprised deeply sampled blood TCRbeta repertoires from subjects exposed to, actively infected with, or recovered from COVID-19. The repertoires were released in a freely available public database intended as a resource for research on the immune response to SARS-CoV-2. The samples were drawn from two sources: the first 160 participants of the ongoing ImmuneRACE study, and fewer than 1,500 subjects contributed by 6 global collaborators. Nearly every sample came with metadata listing a de-identified subject ID, COVID-19 status, age in years and sex. Where available, HLA class I and class II types were taken from metadata supplied by the sample provider and were not determined by assay-based typing.

The collaborating institutions used their own protocols to collect whole blood in K2EDTA tubes. For TCRbeta analysis, collaborators shipped samples as frozen whole blood, isolated PBMCs, or DNA extracted from either of those sample types. What the research found in general, with its limitations: The amount of clinical and demographic metadata varied by source and participant and was provided uncurated.

To note about this clone: The antigen it binds to is not known. There are no base qualities to consult, and no much larger clone falls within one base.

Between the V and J ends, shortened by 4 bases and 2 bases respectively, the junction contains 14 bases. Measured from the cysteine to the phenylalanine, the CDR3 is 15 residues long. The entry retains the CDR3 DNA only, 45 bases that are in frame from base 1. In the germline V gene, CDR1 corresponds to MGHDK and CDR2 to SYGVNS. TCRbeta CDR3 regions were amplified from genomic DNA by means of the immunoSEQ Assay, a bias-controlled multiplex PCR. On the study's bioinformatics: Nucleated cell counts per sample were estimated from amplification of reference gene primers within the assay. Sequence reads were collapsed and filtered to measure the absolute abundance of every unique TCRbeta CDR3 rearrangement. For each sample, productive Simpson clonality was calculated by taking the square root of Simpson's diversity index across productive rearrangements. In its TCRdb copy, this immuneACCESS table keeps in-frame sequences only and misses some clones. Where compared with another copy, unresolved V genes explain less than half of these, and the others have no known cause. The DNA gave D and trimming, while V, J and clone size come from that table. The sample table lists roughly 250,000 clones, more than 75% of them with a count of one. The top ten clones comprise around 1% of the sample.

Input material: peripheral blood. The sequence came from a man between 35 and 55 years old with acute or convalescent COVID-19. This sequence uses TRBV25-1 and TRBJ1-2; the D segment could be TRBD1, given 5 matching bases. The CDR3 sequence is CASSGGGGINYGYTF. In nucleotides, the sequence is TGTGCCAGCAGTGGGGGCGGGGGGATAAACTATGGCTACACCTTC.